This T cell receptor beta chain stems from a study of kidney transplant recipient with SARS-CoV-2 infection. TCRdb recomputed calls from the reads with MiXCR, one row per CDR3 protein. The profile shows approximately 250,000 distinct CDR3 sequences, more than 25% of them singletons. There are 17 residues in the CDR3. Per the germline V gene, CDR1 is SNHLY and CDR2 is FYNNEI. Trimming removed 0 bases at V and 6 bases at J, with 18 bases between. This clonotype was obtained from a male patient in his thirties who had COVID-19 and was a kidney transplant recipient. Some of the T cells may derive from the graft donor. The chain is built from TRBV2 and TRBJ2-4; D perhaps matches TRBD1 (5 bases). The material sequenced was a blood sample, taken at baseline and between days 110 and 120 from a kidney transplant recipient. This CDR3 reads CASSEASPGFSRNIQYF. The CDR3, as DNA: TGTGCCAGCAGTGAAGCGTCTCCAGGGTTTTCTCGAAACATTCAGTACTTC.